These 26 T cell receptor beta chains share one sample of origin, sequenced in a study of OX40 agonist ivuxolimab in advanced cancers. Data came from immunoSEQ multiplex PCR; TCRdb stores just in-frame clones and leaves some out. There are some 70,000 clones in the sample; 70% to 90% occur only once, and about 1.3% lies in the top ten. The sample consisted of CD4+ or CD8+ T cells sorted from blood, taken in a trial of the OX40 agonist ivuxolimab. The receptors come from an adult with an advanced solid tumor such as melanoma, head and neck, liver or kidney cancer.

This clone was seen a few times. The rearrangement uses TRBV5-1 and TRBJ2-5, with 7 bases identical to TRBD2. The junction had 18 bases not matched to a gene; V was cut back by 0 bases and J by 4 bases. The germline V gene encodes CDR1 SGHRS and CDR2 YFSETQ. This CDR3 region has 19 residues. The CDR3 DNA reads as TGCGCCAGCAGCTTGGACGTGCGGGGGACTCCTCAGACCCGAGAGACCCAGTACTTC. Its protein is CASSLDVRGTPQTRETQYF. Complete variable domain (other parts from reference TRBV5-1 and TRBJ2-5): KAGVTQTPRYLIKTRGQQVTLSCSPISGHRSVSWYQQTPGQGLQFLFEYFSETQRNKGNFPGRFSGRQFSNSRSEMNVSTLELGDSALYLCASSLDVRGTPQTRETQYFGPGTRLLVL.

This clone was observed a few times. The sample contains more than one DNA sequence encoding this CDR3. The V and J genes are TRBV30 and TRBJ2-2, with D possibly matching TRBD1 (5 bases). Germline loops: CDR1 GTSNPN, CDR2 SVGIG (reference sequence). The CDR3 is made up of 13 amino acids. V shed 0 bases and J shed 6 bases, with 8 bases lying between them. CDR3 DNA sequence: TGTGCCTGGAGTGTAGGGGAACCCGGGGAGCTGTTTTTT. This gives the protein CAWSVGEPGELFF.

A note on this clone: One end of the junction does not line up with germline, which may come from a read error. J is TRBJ1-2 and V is TRBV7-2, with no clear D. Looked up from germline, CDR1 is SGHTA and CDR2 is FQGNSA. The CDR3 is 15 residues long. The CDR3, as DNA: TGTGCCAGCAGCCTAGCCGGGTTCTCGCTCTATGGCTACACCTTC. It codes for CASSLAGFSLYGYTF.

The chain links TRBV27 to TRBJ1-6; a possible D gene is TRBD1 (5 bases). This CDR3 region has 15 residues. Germline V gives CDR1 MNHEY, CDR2 SMNVEV (reference sequence). Trimming stripped 2 bases from V and 6 bases from J, with 11 bases between. The CDR3 region is CASSLMPQVNSPLHF. The CDR3 region has the DNA TGTGCCAGCAGTTTAATGCCACAGGTTAATTCACCCCTCCACTTT.

The chain links TRBV6-6 to TRBJ2-7; 8 nucleotides agree with TRBD1. This CDR3 spans 14 amino acids. CDR1 is MNHNY, CDR2 SVGAGI, per germline (reference sequence). V lost 5 bases to trimming and J lost 3 bases; unmatched junction nucleotides: 6. CDR3 protein: CASSPRTGNYEQYF. As DNA, the CDR3 is TGTGCCAGCAGTCCCCGGACAGGGAACTACGAGCAGTACTTC.

The chain links TRBV28 to TRBJ1-5; D unclear. The CDR3 totals 12 residues. CDR1 is MDHEN, CDR2 SYDVKM, per germline. Trimming took off 7 bases at V and 5 bases at J, with 9 bases between the two ends. CDR3: CASTQTHQPQHF. Here the CDR3 DNA reads TGTGCCAGCACCCAGACCCATCAGCCCCAGCATTTT.

The chain employs TRBV5-1 and TRBJ1-4; 8 bases are shared with TRBD1. The CDR3 length is 16 residues. With V trimmed by 4 bases and J by 2 bases, 7 bases remained unmatched. Germline CDR1 SGHRS, CDR2 YFSETQ. The DNA for the CDR3 is TGCGCCAGCAGCCCTCGACAGGGGCCTACTAATGAAAAACTGTTTTTT. This sequence encodes CASSPRQGPTNEKLFF.

This clone was found once. The V call is TRBV9, the J call TRBJ2-5; D might be TRBD2 (5 bases). CDR3 size: 15 residues. V shed 0 bases and J shed 5 bases, with 14 bases lying between them. CDR1 and CDR2 (germline): SGDLS, YYNGEE. CDR3 coding DNA: TGTGCCAGCAGCGTAGGGGGAGATTTGCGGGAGACCCAGTACTTC. The encoded protein is CASSVGGDLRETQYF.

V gene TRBV11-2 combines with J gene TRBJ2-1; 8 positions match TRBD2. The junction had 8 bases not matched to a gene; V was cut back by 5 bases and J by 2 bases. CDR3 length: 16 residues. From germline, CDR1 is SGHAT and CDR2 FQNNGV. CDR3 protein: CASSLSGGAAYNEQFF. CDR3 DNA sequence: TGTGCCAGCAGCCTATCGGGGGGGGCAGCCTACAATGAGCAGTTCTTC.

The chain combines TRBV28 with TRBJ1-2; no firm D call. V lost 6 bases to trimming and J lost 7 bases, with 12 bases between them. Germline V gives CDR1 MDHEN, CDR2 SYDVKM. This CDR3 is built from 12 residues. This chain's CDR3 is CASSYIETGYTF. The CDR3 region has the DNA TGTGCCAGCAGCTATATCGAGACTGGCTACACCTTC.

The chain is built from TRBV6-1 and TRBJ2-3; TRBD1 aligns across 7 bases. Per germline, CDR1 MNHNS and CDR2 SASEGT. V shed 11 bases, J shed 6 bases, and the junction held 11 bases outside the gene matches. The CDR3 consists of 13 residues. CDR3 region: CAGRTGSADTQYF. In DNA, the CDR3 is TGTGCCGGTAGGACAGGAAGCGCGGATACGCAGTATTTT.

The chain employs TRBV2 and TRBJ2-3, with a weak D call TRBD2 (5 bases). The V gene's germline CDR1 is SNHLY and CDR2 FYNNEI. This CDR3 comprises 15 residues. Trimming took off 4 bases at V and 1 base at J, with 12 bases between the two ends. CDR3 loop: CASSGWRAGTDTQYF. CDR3 bases: TGTGCCAGCAGTGGTTGGCGGGCTGGCACAGATACGCAGTATTTT.

The V gene is TRBV7-2, the J gene TRBJ1-3, with TRBD1 matching 7 bases. This CDR3 is 17 amino acids long. From germline, CDR1 is SGHTA and CDR2 FQGNSA. J lost 3 bases, V lost 4 bases, and 12 bases had no gene match. CDR3 sequence: CASSYTGPSGGGNTIYF. As DNA, the CDR3 is TGTGCCAGCAGCTATACCGGACCCTCAGGGGGTGGAAACACCATATATTTT. Based on the CDR3 plus reference TRBV7-2 and TRBJ1-3, the full variable domain is GAGVSQSPSNKVTEKGKDVELRCDPISGHTALYWYRQSLGQGLEFLIYFQGNSAPDKSGLPSDRFSAERTGGSVSTLTIQRTQQEDSAVYLCASSYTGPSGGGNTIYFGEGSWLTVV.

This chain joins TRBV6-1 and TRBJ2-3; 9 bases fit TRBD1. The CDR3 loop spans 15 amino acids. After removal of 6 bases from V and 0 bases from J, the junction contained 4 bases not matched to a gene. Germline values: CDR1 MNHNS, CDR2 SASEGT. The CDR3 is CASRRTGVSTDTQYF. DNA of the CDR3: TGTGCCAGCAGGAGGACAGGGGTAAGCACAGATACGCAGTATTTT.

The chain carries TRBV2 and TRBJ1-1; a possible D gene is TRBD1 (6 bases). The length of the CDR3 is 17 residues. Trimming stripped 3 bases from V and 0 bases from J, with 17 bases between. CDR1 is SNHLY, CDR2 FYNNEI, per germline. The CDR3 DNA follows: TGTGCCAGCAGTGAGCGGACAAGGGGGAATATGAACACTGAAGCTTTCTTT. Residues: CASSERTRGNMNTEAFF.

The V gene is TRBV4-3, the J gene TRBJ2-6; D is possibly TRBD1 (6 bases). Per the germline V gene, CDR1 is LGHNA and CDR2 is YSLEER. The CDR3 sequence is 16 residues long. Trimming stripped 3 bases from V and 1 base from J, with 10 bases between. CDR3 DNA sequence: TGCGCCAGCAGCCACCACAGGGAATCTGGGGCCAACGTCCTGACTTTC. This encodes CASSHHRESGANVLTF.

The J gene is TRBJ2-7, the V gene TRBV7-2, with D possibly being TRBD1 or TRBD2 (5 bases each). In germline, CDR1 is SGHTA, CDR2 FQGNSA. This CDR3 comprises 15 residues. V lost 4 bases and J lost 3, with 16 bases in between. Written as DNA, the CDR3 is TGTGCCAGCAGCTCGGGGCGCGGGCTATTCTACGAGCAGTACTTC. The encoded protein is CASSSGRGLFYEQYF.

The genes are TRBV4-3 and TRBJ2-7; D is perhaps TRBD1 (5 bases). Trimming cost V 0 bases and J 6 bases, with 9 bases left between them. Germline CDR1 and CDR2: LGHNA and YSLEER. The CDR3 has 13 amino acids. The CDR3 region has the DNA TGCGCCAGCAGCCAAGATTCAGGGCGCGAGCAGTACTTC. Residues: CASSQDSGREQYF.

This clone is a singleton in its sample. V usage is TRBV28 and J usage is TRBJ2-3; D perhaps matches TRBD2 (5 bases). The length of the CDR3 is 17 residues. V lost 4 bases, J lost 3 bases, and 20 bases lay in between. Germline V gives CDR1 MDHEN, CDR2 SYDVKM. CDR3 in amino acids: CASSSLVGSYGTDTQYF. The CDR3, as DNA: TGTGCCAGCAGTTCACTAGTTGGGTCGTATGGTACAGATACGCAGTATTTT.

The chain carries TRBV15 and TRBJ2-6; D gene ambiguous. The CDR3 is 15 amino acids. Germline CDR1 is LNHNV and CDR2 is YYDKDF (reference sequence). V lost 3 bases, J lost 2 bases, and 8 bases lay in between. As DNA, the CDR3 is TGTGCCACCAGCAGGGAAGGGCCTGGGGCCAACGTCCTGACTTTC. This gives the protein CATSREGPGANVLTF.

The count of this clone is one. The chain employs TRBV5-1 and TRBJ1-1, with 9 bases matching TRBD1. The CDR3 contains 16 residues. Germline V gene data show CDR1 as SGHRS and CDR2 as YFSETQ. V shed 3 bases and J 1 base; nucleotides not matched to a gene: 7. CDR3 in amino acids: CASSSGQGAANTEAFF. As DNA, the CDR3 is TGCGCCAGCAGCTCGGGACAGGGAGCTGCGAACACTGAAGCTTTCTTT.

This clone was recorded once. CDR3 sequence reads: CASSESGQSPYEQYF. Written as DNA, the CDR3 is TGTGCCAGCAGTGAGTCGGGACAATCCCCCTACGAGCAGTACTTC. V and J are TRBV28 and TRBJ2-7, with D perhaps matching TRBD1 (6 bases). The CDR3 has 15 residues. The germline V gene has CDR1 MDHEN and CDR2 SYDVKM. Trimming shortened V by 5 bases and J by 2 bases, and 16 bases separated the two germline ends.

The chain carries TRBV27 and TRBJ1-4; D is ambiguous. This CDR3 is built from 16 residues. Germline values: CDR1 MNHEY, CDR2 SMNVEV (reference sequence). Between the trimmed V and J ends, which lost 0 bases and 3 bases, there was a span of 11 bases. CDR3 region: CASSLSRRQANEKLFF. The CDR3 DNA sequence: TGTGCCAGCAGTTTATCACGGCGTCAGGCTAATGAAAAACTGTTTTTT. The full variable domain, in which reference TRBV27 and TRBJ1-4 provide the parts outside the CDR3, is EAQVTQNPRYLITVTGKKLTVTCSQNMNHEYMSWYRQDPGLGLRQIYYSMNVEVTDKGDVPEGYKVSRKEKRNFPLILESPSPNQTSLYFCASSLSRRQANEKLFFGSGTQLSVL.

This clone was counted between two and nine times. V gene TRBV29-1 combines with J gene TRBJ2-2, with D tentatively TRBD2 (5 bases). Germline V CDR1 and CDR2: SQVTM, ANQGSEA. CDR3 length: 15 amino acids. V lost 3 bases and J lost 0, with 11 bases in between. The CDR3 is CSVDRSGTNTGELFF. In DNA, the CDR3 is TGCAGCGTTGATCGGTCGGGGACGAACACCGGGGAGCTGTTTTTT.

The genes are TRBV15 and TRBJ2-7; 9 bases are shared with TRBD1. There are 15 residues in the CDR3. Germline CDR1 LNHNV, CDR2 YYDKDF (reference sequence). V lost 3 bases to trimming and J lost 3 bases; unmatched junction nucleotides: 6. Here the CDR3 reads CATSSHRDRVYEQYF. Written as DNA, the CDR3 is TGTGCCACCAGCAGCCACCGGGACAGGGTCTACGAGCAGTACTTC. The full variable domain, with the rest looked up from reference TRBV15 and TRBJ2-7, is DAMVIQNPRYQVTQFGKPVTLSCSQTLNHNVMYWYQQKSSQAPKLLFHYYDKDFNNEADTPDNFQSRRPNTSFCFLDIRSPGLGDTAMYLCATSSHRDRVYEQYFGPGTRLTVT.

The rearrangement uses TRBV19 and TRBJ2-1; 8 positions match TRBD1. V dropped 6 bases and J dropped 6; count of bases not matched to a gene: 10. The CDR3 has 15 residues. Germline loops: CDR1 LNHDA, CDR2 SQIVND (reference sequence). CDR3 amino acids: CASSKLRDRLNEQFF. The CDR3 nucleotides read TGTGCCAGTAGCAAACTACGGGACAGGCTCAATGAGCAGTTCTTC.